Presented here are 10 T cell receptor beta chains from one specimen sequenced in a study of blood T cell repertoires in COVID-19. Data came from immunoSEQ multiplex PCR; TCRdb stores just in-frame clones and leaves some out. This sample has some 250,000 clones, with about 73% found just once. Sequencing was done on a sample of peripheral blood. The source is a woman of 80 years or more with acute or convalescent COVID-19.

This clone turned up a few times. The chain links TRBV27 to TRBJ1-6, with 7 bases fitting TRBD1. Germline V gene lookup returns CDR1 MNHEY and CDR2 SMNVEV (reference sequence). This CDR3 has 13 residues. With V trimmed by 5 bases and J by 7 bases, 2 bases remained unmatched. The CDR3 sequence is CASSVQGNSPLHF. The CDR3 nucleotides read TGTGCCAGCAGTGTACAGGGGAATTCACCCCTCCACTTT.

V gene TRBV5-1 combines with J gene TRBJ2-1; weak D call: TRBD2 (5 bases). The length of the CDR3 is 16 residues. V dropped 3 bases and J dropped 1 base, with 14 bases sitting between them. CDR1 and CDR2 from the germline V gene are SGHRS and YFSETQ. The chain's CDR3 is CASSYPGWSSYNEQFF. The CDR3 bases are TGCGCCAGCAGCTACCCGGGGTGGAGTTCCTACAATGAGCAGTTCTTC.

CDR3 residues: CASSPRTSERVEIETQYF. CDR3 coding DNA: TGTGCCAGCAGCCCACGGACTAGCGAGAGGGTGGAGATTGAGACCCAGTACTTC. The gene calls are TRBV9 and TRBJ2-5, with 9 bases fitting TRBD2. J gave up 5 bases and V 4 bases, and 18 bases lay outside the gene matches. Germline values: CDR1 SGDLS, CDR2 YYNGEE. The CDR3 is 18 residues long. Full variable domain (outside the CDR3, taken from reference TRBV9 and TRBJ2-5): DSGVTQTPKHLITATGQRVTLRCSPRSGDLSVYWYQQSLDQGLQFLIQYYNGEERAKGNILERFSAQQFPDLHSELNLSSLELGDSALYFCASSPRTSERVEIETQYFGPGTRLLVL.

The chain carries TRBV27 and TRBJ1-2; D unclear. The CDR3 consists of 16 residues. Per the germline V gene, CDR1 is MNHEY and CDR2 is SMNVEV (reference sequence). V was shortened by 3 bases and J by 2 bases, with 16 bases between the two germline ends. CDR3 bases: TGTGCCAGCAGTTTCCCCAACGACACTCGCAACTATGGCTACACCTTC. Its translation is CASSFPNDTRNYGYTF.

The CDR3 DNA reads as TGTGCCAGTAGTTCCCTAACGGACAGAGGCAATCAGCCCCAGCATTTT. Amino acids: CASSSLTDRGNQPQHF. The chain employs TRBV19 and TRBJ1-5; possible D gene TRBD1, 6 bases. Germline-derived CDR1 and CDR2 are LNHDA and SQIVND (reference sequence). The CDR3 sequence is 16 residues long. The germline V and J ends were trimmed by 5 bases and 2 bases, with 16 bases remaining between them.

This clone appeared a single time. The V call is TRBV7-2, the J call TRBJ2-1; D possibly corresponds to TRBD2 (6 bases). With 1 base removed from V and 5 bases from J, the gap between germline ends came to 9 bases. The CDR3 runs to 14 residues. From germline, CDR1 is SGHTA and CDR2 FQGNSA. The CDR3 DNA follows: TGTGCCAGCAGCTTAGGTCTAGCGAACAATGAGCAGTTCTTC. Translation: CASSLGLANNEQFF. Looking up the rest from reference TRBV7-2 and TRBJ2-1 gives the full variable domain: GAGVSQSPSNKVTEKGKDVELRCDPISGHTALYWYRQSLGQGLEFLIYFQGNSAPDKSGLPSDRFSAERTGGSVSTLTIQRTQQEDSAVYLCASSLGLANNEQFFGPGTRLTVL.

The CDR3 loop is CASSPFYDRRYGYTF. Written as DNA, the CDR3 is TGTGCCAGCAGTCCTTTCTACGACAGACGCTATGGCTACACCTTC. This chain connects TRBV7-2 to TRBJ1-2; D may be TRBD1 (5 bases). Germline lookup yields CDR1 SGHTA and CDR2 FQGNSA. This CDR3 has 15 amino acids. Trimming took off 6 bases at V and 4 bases at J, with 18 bases between the two ends.

The CDR3 region is CASTPTGSYEQYF. The CDR3 coding sequence is TGTGCCAGCACCCCGACAGGGAGCTACGAGCAGTACTTC. V usage is TRBV5-5 and J usage is TRBJ2-7; 7 bases align to TRBD1. The CDR3 runs 13 residues. With 6 bases clipped from V and 3 bases from J, the junction kept 6 bases outside the gene matches. Germline CDR1 and CDR2: SGHKS and YYEKEE (reference sequence).

V and J are TRBV6-5 and TRBJ2-6; no definite D call. Germline values: CDR1 MNHEY, CDR2 SVGAGI. CDR3 length: 14 residues. Trimming removed 8 bases from V and 0 bases from J, with 8 bases in between. The CDR3 reads CASSFYSGANVLTF. The CDR3 nucleotides read TGTGCCAGCTCTTTTTACTCTGGGGCCAACGTCCTGACTTTC.

This clone was found many times. This chain connects TRBV19 to TRBJ1-6, with TRBD1 matching 7 bases. After removal of 5 bases from V and 3 bases from J, the junction contained 7 bases not matched to a gene. Germline V gives CDR1 LNHDA, CDR2 SQIVND (reference sequence). This CDR3 region has 16 residues. For the CDR3, the DNA is TGTGCCAGTAGTCCATCAGGGGGATTCTATAATTCACCCCTCCACTTT. Its translation is CASSPSGGFYNSPLHF.